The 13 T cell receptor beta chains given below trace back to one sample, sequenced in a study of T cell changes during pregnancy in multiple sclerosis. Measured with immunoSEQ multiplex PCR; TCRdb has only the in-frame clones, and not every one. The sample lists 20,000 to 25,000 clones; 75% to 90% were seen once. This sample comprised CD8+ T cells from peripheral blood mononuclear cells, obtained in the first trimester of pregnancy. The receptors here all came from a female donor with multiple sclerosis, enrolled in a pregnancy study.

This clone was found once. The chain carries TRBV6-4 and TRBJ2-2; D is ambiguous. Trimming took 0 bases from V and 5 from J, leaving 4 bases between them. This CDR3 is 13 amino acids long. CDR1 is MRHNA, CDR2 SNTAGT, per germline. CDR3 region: CASSDSRTGELFF. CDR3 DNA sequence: TGTGCCAGCAGTGACTCGAGGACCGGGGAGCTGTTTTTT.

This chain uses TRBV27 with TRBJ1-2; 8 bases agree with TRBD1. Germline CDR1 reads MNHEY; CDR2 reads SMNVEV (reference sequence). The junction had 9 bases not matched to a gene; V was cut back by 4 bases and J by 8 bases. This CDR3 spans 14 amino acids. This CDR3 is CASSSGRGREGYTF. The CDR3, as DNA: TGTGCCAGCAGTTCGGGCAGGGGGCGCGAGGGCTACACCTTC.

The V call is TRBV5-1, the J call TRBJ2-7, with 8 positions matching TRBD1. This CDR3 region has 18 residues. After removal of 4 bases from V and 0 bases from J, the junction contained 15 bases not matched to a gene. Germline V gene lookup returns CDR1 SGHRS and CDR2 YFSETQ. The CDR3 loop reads CASSPVTIDRGVSYEQYF. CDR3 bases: TGCGCCAGCAGCCCTGTAACCATCGACAGGGGAGTCTCCTACGAGCAGTACTTC.

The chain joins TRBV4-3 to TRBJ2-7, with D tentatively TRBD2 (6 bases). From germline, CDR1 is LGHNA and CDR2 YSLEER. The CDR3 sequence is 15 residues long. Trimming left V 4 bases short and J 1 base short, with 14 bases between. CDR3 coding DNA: TGCGCCAGCAGCCCTGGGGGACTCAGGTCCTACGAGCAGTACTTC. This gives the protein CASSPGGLRSYEQYF.

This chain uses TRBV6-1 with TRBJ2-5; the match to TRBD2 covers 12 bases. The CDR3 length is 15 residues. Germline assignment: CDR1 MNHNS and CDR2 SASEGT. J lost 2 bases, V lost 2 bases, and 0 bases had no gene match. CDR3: CASSELAGGQETQYF. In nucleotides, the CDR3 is TGTGCCAGCAGTGAACTAGCGGGAGGGCAAGAGACCCAGTACTTC.

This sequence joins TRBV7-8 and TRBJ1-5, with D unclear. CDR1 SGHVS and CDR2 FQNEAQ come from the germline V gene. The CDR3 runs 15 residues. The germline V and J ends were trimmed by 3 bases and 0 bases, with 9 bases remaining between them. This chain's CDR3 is CASSLSTYSNQPQHF. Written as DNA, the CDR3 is TGTGCCAGCAGCTTGTCAACCTATAGCAATCAGCCCCAGCATTTT. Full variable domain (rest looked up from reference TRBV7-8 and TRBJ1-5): GAGVSQSPRYKVAKRGQDVALRCDPISGHVSLFWYQQALGQGPEFLTYFQNEAQLDKSGLPSDRFFAERPEGSVSTLKIQRTQQEDSAVYLCASSLSTYSNQPQHFGDGTRLSIL.

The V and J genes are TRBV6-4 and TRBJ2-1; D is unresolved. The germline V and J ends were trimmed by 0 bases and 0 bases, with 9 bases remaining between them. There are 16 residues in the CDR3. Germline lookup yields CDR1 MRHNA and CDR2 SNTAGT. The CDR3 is CASSDSTKSSYNEQFF. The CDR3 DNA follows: TGTGCCAGCAGTGACTCAACTAAAAGCTCCTACAATGAGCAGTTCTTC.

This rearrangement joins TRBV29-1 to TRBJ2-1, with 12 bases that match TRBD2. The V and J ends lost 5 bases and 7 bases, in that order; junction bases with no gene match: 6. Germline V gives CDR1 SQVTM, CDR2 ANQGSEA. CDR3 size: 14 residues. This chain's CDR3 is CSVNGLAGSNEQFF. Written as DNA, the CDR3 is TGCAGCGTTAATGGACTAGCGGGAAGTAATGAGCAGTTCTTC.

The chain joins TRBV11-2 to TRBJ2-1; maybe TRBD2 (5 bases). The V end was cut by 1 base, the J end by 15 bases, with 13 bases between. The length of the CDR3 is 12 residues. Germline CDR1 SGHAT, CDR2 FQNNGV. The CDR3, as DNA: TGTGCCAGCAGCTTAGGAGCGGTCCAATTGTTCTTC. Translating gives CASSLGAVQLFF.

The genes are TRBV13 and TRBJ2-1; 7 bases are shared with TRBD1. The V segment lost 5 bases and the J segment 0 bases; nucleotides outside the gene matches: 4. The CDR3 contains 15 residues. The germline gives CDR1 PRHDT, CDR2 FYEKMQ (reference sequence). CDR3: CASSIDRVSYNEQFF. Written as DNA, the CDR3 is TGTGCCAGCAGCATCGACAGGGTCTCCTACAATGAGCAGTTCTTC.

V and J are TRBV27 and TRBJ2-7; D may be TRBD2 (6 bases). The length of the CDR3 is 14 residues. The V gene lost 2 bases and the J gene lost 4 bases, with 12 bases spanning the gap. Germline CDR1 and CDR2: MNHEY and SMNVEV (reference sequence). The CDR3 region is CASSLGGIGYEQYF. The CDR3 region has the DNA TGTGCCAGCAGTTTAGGCGGGATTGGATACGAGCAGTACTTC.

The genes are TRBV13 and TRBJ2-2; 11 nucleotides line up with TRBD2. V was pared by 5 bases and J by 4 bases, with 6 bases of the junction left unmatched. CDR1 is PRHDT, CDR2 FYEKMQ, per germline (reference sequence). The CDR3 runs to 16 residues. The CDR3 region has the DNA TGTGCCAGCAGCCCCGGACTAGCGGGCATCACCGGGGAGCTGTTTTTT. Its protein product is CASSPGLAGITGELFF.

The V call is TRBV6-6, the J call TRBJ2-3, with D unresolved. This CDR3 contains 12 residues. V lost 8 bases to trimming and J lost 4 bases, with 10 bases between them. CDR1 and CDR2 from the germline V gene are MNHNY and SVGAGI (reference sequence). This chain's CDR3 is CASSTQADTQYF. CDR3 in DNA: TGTGCCAGCTCGACCCAGGCAGATACGCAGTATTTT.